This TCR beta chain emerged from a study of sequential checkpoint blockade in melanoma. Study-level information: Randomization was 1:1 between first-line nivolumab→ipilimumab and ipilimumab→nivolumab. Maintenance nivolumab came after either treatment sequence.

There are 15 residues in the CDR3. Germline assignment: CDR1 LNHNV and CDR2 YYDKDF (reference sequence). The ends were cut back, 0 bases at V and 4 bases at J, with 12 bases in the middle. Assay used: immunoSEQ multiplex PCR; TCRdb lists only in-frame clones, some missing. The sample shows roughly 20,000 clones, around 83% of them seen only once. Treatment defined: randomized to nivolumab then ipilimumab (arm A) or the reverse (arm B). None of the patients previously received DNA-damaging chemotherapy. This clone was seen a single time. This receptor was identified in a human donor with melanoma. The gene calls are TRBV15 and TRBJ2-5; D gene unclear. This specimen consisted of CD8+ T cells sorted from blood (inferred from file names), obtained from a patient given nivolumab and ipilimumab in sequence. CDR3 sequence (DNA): TGTGCCACCAGCAGAGATCGAGGCCCTGGAGAGACCCAGTACTTC. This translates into CATSRDRGPGETQYF.